One and the same sample provided the 27 T cell receptor beta chains below, sequenced in a study of human T cells and chemical hapten exposure. TCRdb reprocessed the 5' RACE reads via MiXCR and lists one record per CDR3 protein. The sample holds 150,000 or so distinct CDR3 sequences, 4.1% seen once. The authors extracted total RNA from unfractionated whole blood. Receptor source: a female donor in good health.

This clonotype was seen at least ten times. The genes are TRBV2 and TRBJ2-6; possibly TRBD2 for D (5 bases). CDR3 size: 16 residues. Germline lookup yields CDR1 SNHLY and CDR2 FYNNEI. The V end lost 2 bases, the J end lost 0 bases, and 8 bases lay between the germline ends. The CDR3 sequence: CASSERGHSGANVLTF. Here the CDR3 DNA reads TGTGCCAGCAGTGAACGCGGGCACTCTGGGGCCAACGTCCTGACTTTC.

This clonotype showed up many times. V usage is TRBV4-1 and J usage is TRBJ1-6; a possible D gene is TRBD1 (5 bases). The ends were cut back, 4 bases at V and 7 bases at J, with 20 bases in the middle. Looked up from germline, CDR1 is MGHRA and CDR2 is YSYEKL. This CDR3 has 17 residues. The DNA of the CDR3 is TGCGCCAGCAGCCGCTTACCAGGCGACAGTCAAAATTCACCCCTCCACTTT. Its protein is CASSRLPGDSQNSPLHF.

There are many counts of this clonotype. The chain couples TRBV11-3 to TRBJ1-5; D gene ambiguous. CDR1 is SGHNT and CDR2 is YENEEA in the germline V gene. The ends were cut back, 1 base at V and 2 bases at J, with 18 bases in the middle. The CDR3 is made up of 18 amino acids. CDR3 loop: CASSLGCMLKGGNQPQHF. In DNA, the CDR3 is TGTGCCAGCAGCTTAGGGTGTATGTTGAAGGGCGGCAATCAGCCCCAGCATTTT.

The chain combines TRBV12-3 or TRBV12-4 with TRBJ2-5, with 12 bases matching TRBD2. V dropped 4 bases and J dropped 9; count of bases not matched to a gene: 9. This CDR3 is 15 amino acids long. The CDR3, as DNA: TGTGCCAGCAGTTGGGGGACTAGCGGGCCCCTGGCCCAGTACTTC. Protein product: CASSWGTSGPLAQYF.

Ten or more counts support this clonotype. This chain connects TRBV7-9 to TRBJ1-3, with D unclear. The CDR3 is 13 amino acids. V was cut by 2 bases and J by 1 base, with 3 bases left in between. CDR1 is SEHNR and CDR2 is FQNEAQ in the germline V gene (reference sequence). As DNA, the CDR3 is TGTGCCAGCAGCTTACAATCTGGAAACACCATATATTTT. It yields the protein CASSLQSGNTIYF.

This clonotype was picked up many times. This chain joins TRBV5-1 and TRBJ1-1; 8 nucleotides match TRBD1. The CDR3 covers 15 residues. V dropped 0 bases and J dropped 5; count of bases not matched to a gene: 6. Germline-derived CDR1 and CDR2 are SGHRS and YFSETQ. The CDR3 nucleotides are TGCGCCAGCAGCTTGGGTAACAGGGGGAGGACTGAAGCTTTCTTT. The encoded protein is CASSLGNRGRTEAFF.

This clonotype was counted at least ten times. The J gene is TRBJ1-1, the V gene TRBV10-3; D call uncertain. Germline values: CDR1 ENHRY, CDR2 SYGVKD. V lost 1 base, J lost 10 bases, and 19 bases lay in between. This CDR3 contains 15 residues. CDR3 residues: CAISEYHWRGFGAFF. The CDR3 DNA follows: TGTGCCATCAGTGAGTATCATTGGAGAGGCTTCGGAGCTTTCTTT.

This clonotype occurred a few times. This chain connects TRBV15 to TRBJ2-3; 11 nucleotides agree with TRBD2. This CDR3 is built from 17 residues. V shed 2 bases, J shed 1 base, and the junction held 5 bases outside the gene matches. From germline, CDR1 is LNHNV and CDR2 YYDKDF (reference sequence). Here the CDR3 DNA reads TGTGCCACCAGCAGACACCTTAGCGGGGGGGGCACAGATACGCAGTATTTT. It encodes CATSRHLSGGGTDTQYF. The full variable domain, rest sourced from reference TRBV15 and TRBJ2-3, is DAMVIQNPRYQVTQFGKPVTLSCSQTLNHNVMYWYQQKSSQAPKLLFHYYDKDFNNEADTPDNFQSRRPNTSFCFLDIRSPGLGDTAMYLCATSRHLSGGGTDTQYFGPGTRLTVL.

This clonotype was seen repeatedly, ten times or more. The rearrangement uses TRBV7-7 and TRBJ2-1; 7 bases align to TRBD2. Germline V gene sequence: CDR1 SSHAT, CDR2 FNYEAQ (reference sequence). The CDR3 is 13 amino acids. J was trimmed by 7 bases and V by 5 bases; bases with no gene match: 5. The CDR3 region is CASSPGLPNEQFF. In DNA, the CDR3 is TGTGCCAGCAGCCCGGGACTACCTAATGAGCAGTTCTTC.

This clonotype was found many times. This sequence joins TRBV20-1 and TRBJ2-7; a weak D match, TRBD1 (6 bases). With 1 base removed from V and 0 bases from J, the gap between germline ends came to 13 bases. CDR1 is DFQATT, CDR2 SNEGSKA, per germline (reference sequence). CDR3 size: 15 residues. The CDR3 reads CSARVPRQDSYEQYF. CDR3 in DNA: TGCAGTGCTAGAGTCCCTAGACAGGACTCCTACGAGCAGTACTTC.

Many counts were recorded for this clonotype. The chain employs TRBV4-2 and TRBJ1-2, with D uncertain. The CDR3 is 17 residues long. The V gene lost 3 bases and the J gene lost 7 bases, with 24 bases spanning the gap. Germline lookup yields CDR1 LGHNA and CDR2 YNFKEQ. The CDR3 region has the DNA TGTGCCAGCAGCCAGAGTTTAAGAGTTCGCTCGTCCACTGGCTACACCTTC. The encoded protein is CASSQSLRVRSSTGYTF.

This clonotype occurred many times. This chain links TRBV4-3 with TRBJ2-2, with D perhaps TRBD1 or TRBD2 (5 bases each). Trimming shortened V by 1 base and J by 3 bases, and 15 bases separated the two germline ends. This CDR3 has 17 amino acids. Germline V CDR1 and CDR2: LGHNA, YSLEER. CDR3 amino acids: CASSQGGTSSYTGELFF. Here the CDR3 DNA reads TGCGCCAGCAGCCAAGGGGGGACGTCCTCGTACACCGGGGAGCTGTTTTTT.

This clonotype was counted at least ten times. V usage is TRBV19 and J usage is TRBJ1-2; D gene uncertain. Trimming took off 4 bases at V and 2 bases at J, with 14 bases between the two ends. The CDR3 is made up of 15 amino acids. CDR1 is LNHDA and CDR2 is SQIVND in the germline V gene (reference sequence). CDR3 in DNA: TGTGCCAGTAGTAAAAGGACTCAATACAACTATGGCTACACCTTC. This sequence encodes CASSKRTQYNYGYTF.

This clonotype was picked up a small number of times. CDR3 sequence reads: CASSYGEPRVHF. The CDR3 region has the DNA TGTGCCAGCAGCTACGGGGAGCCCAGGGTCCACTTT. This chain joins TRBV11-2 and TRBJ1-6; tentative D call: TRBD1 (5 bases). CDR3 length equals 12 residues. V shed 4 bases and J shed 17 bases, with 15 bases lying between them. Germline CDR1 is SGHAT and CDR2 is FQNNGV.

This clonotype has at least ten counts. The CDR3 protein is CASGKDSGETQYF. In nucleotides, the CDR3 is TGTGCCAGCGGGAAGGACTCAGGAGAGACCCAGTACTTC. The gene calls are TRBV7-9 and TRBJ2-5; tentative D call: TRBD2 (5 bases). This CDR3 is built from 13 residues. The germline gives CDR1 SEHNR, CDR2 FQNEAQ (reference sequence). Trimming removed 8 bases from V and 4 bases from J, with 14 bases in between.

This clonotype was found many times. V gene TRBV4-2 combines with J gene TRBJ2-5, with D unclear. Trimming removed 4 bases at V and 3 bases at J, with 12 bases between. The CDR3 length is 14 residues. Germline V CDR1 and CDR2: LGHNA, YNFKEQ. CDR3: CASSLRGLEETQYF. The CDR3 DNA reads as TGTGCCAGCAGCCTCCGCGGCCTGGAAGAGACCCAGTACTTC.

This clonotype was observed at least ten times. The rearrangement joins TRBV11-1 to TRBJ2-4; 7 bases map to TRBD1. Germline lookup yields CDR1 SGHAT and CDR2 FQDESV (reference sequence). With 5 bases clipped from V and 2 bases from J, the junction kept 3 bases outside the gene matches. The CDR3 loop spans 14 amino acids. DNA of the CDR3: TGTGCCAGCAGCAGACAGGGTTCCAAAAACATTCAGTACTTC. Residues: CASSRQGSKNIQYF.

This clonotype was counted a few times. V gene TRBV27 combines with J gene TRBJ2-7; 8 bases match TRBD1. CDR3 length: 14 amino acids. Trimming took 5 bases from V and 5 from J; bases not matched to a gene: 8. Germline V gene lookup returns CDR1 MNHEY and CDR2 SMNVEV (reference sequence). CDR3 sequence: CASSPRQGLNEQYF. The CDR3 DNA follows: TGTGCCAGCAGTCCGCGACAGGGGCTGAACGAGCAGTACTTC.

This clonotype occurred many times. One junction end does not reproduce the germline sequence, and a read error may be involved. This chain joins TRBV3-1 and TRBJ2-1; TRBD2 matches 9 bases. The CDR3 spans 16 residues. Germline V CDR1 and CDR2: LGHDT, YNNKEL (reference sequence). CDR3 sequence (DNA): TGTGCCAGCAGCCCCCGGTGGCTAGCGGGGTCCAATGGGCAGTTCTTC. Its translation: CASSPRWLAGSNGQFF.

This clonotype was recorded at least ten times. The chain is built from TRBV19 and TRBJ2-7; D gene ambiguous. The V end lost 5 bases, the J end lost 4 bases, and 15 bases lay between the germline ends. Germline V lookup: CDR1 LNHDA, CDR2 SQIVND (reference sequence). The CDR3 is 14 amino acids. The CDR3 here is CASSVGDMGYEQYF. CDR3 sequence (DNA): TGTGCCAGTAGTGTCGGCGACATGGGGTACGAGCAGTACTTC.

This clonotype was seen repeatedly, ten times or more. The chain joins TRBV6-2 or TRBV6-3 to TRBJ2-7, with 10 nucleotides matching TRBD1. The V gene end was trimmed by 3 bases and the J gene end by 6 bases; junction bases not matched to a gene: 8. The CDR3 sequence is 15 residues long. Germline values: CDR1 MNHEY, CDR2 SVGEGT. CDR3 sequence: CASSYCPGQGCEQYF. CDR3 sequence (DNA): TGTGCCAGCAGTTATTGTCCGGGACAGGGGTGCGAGCAGTACTTC.

Many counts were recorded for this clonotype. The rearrangement uses TRBV29-1 and TRBJ1-1; no definite D call. Between the trimmed V and J ends, which lost 0 bases and 1 base, there was a span of 9 bases. The CDR3 sequence is 14 residues long. Germline-derived CDR1 and CDR2 are SQVTM and ANQGSEA. CDR3 loop: CSVEDRDWNTEAFF. In DNA, the CDR3 is TGCAGCGTTGAAGATAGGGATTGGAACACTGAAGCTTTCTTT.

This clonotype has just a few counts. The V call is TRBV4-3, the J call TRBJ2-5; 9 bases align to TRBD1. V lost 0 bases and J lost 5; bases outside the gene matches: 7. The germline V gene has CDR1 LGHNA and CDR2 YSLEER. The CDR3 sequence is 16 residues long. The DNA for the CDR3 is TGCGCCAGCAGCCAAGAACCGGGACAGGGAGGGGAGACCCAGTACTTC. Encoded protein: CASSQEPGQGGETQYF.

As concerns this clonotype: Given a much more abundant clone one base away, this may be a read error. The V and J genes are TRBV20-1 and TRBJ1-3; 7 bases map to TRBD1. V lost 6 bases, J lost 2 bases, and 7 bases stayed unmatched. The CDR3 contains 14 residues. Germline V gene lookup returns CDR1 DFQATT and CDR2 SNEGSKA (reference sequence). The DNA of the CDR3 is TGCAGTGCCCAGGGAGGGGGCGCTGGAAACACCATATATTTT. This gives the protein CSAQGGGAGNTIYF.

The sample holds many counts of this clonotype. The chain links TRBV3-1 to TRBJ1-1; D is uncertain. The CDR3 runs 13 residues. Trimming shortened V by 4 bases and J by 0 bases, and 6 bases separated the two germline ends. Germline V gene sequence: CDR1 LGHDT, CDR2 YNNKEL (reference sequence). The CDR3 loop is CASSLAMNTEAFF. As DNA, the CDR3 is TGTGCCAGCAGCCTCGCAATGAACACTGAAGCTTTCTTT.

At least ten counts were recorded for this clonotype. The chain uses TRBV7-2 and TRBJ1-5, with TRBD1 identical over 8 bases. Germline V CDR1 and CDR2: SGHTA, FQGNSA. This CDR3 contains 15 residues. V lost 5 bases and J lost 5; bases outside the gene matches: 8. The CDR3 region is CASSAGQGGYQPQHF. CDR3 bases: TGTGCCAGCAGCGCCGGACAGGGAGGATATCAGCCCCAGCATTTT.

This clonotype occurred once. A read error may explain this, as a much larger clone is one base away. V is TRBV28 and J is TRBJ1-5, with D tentatively TRBD1 (5 bases). V lost 3 bases to trimming and J lost 6 bases, with 18 bases between them. The germline V gene has CDR1 MDHEN and CDR2 SYDVKM. This CDR3 is 16 amino acids long. The CDR3 coding sequence is TGTGCCAGCAGTTTCCCGACAAGGGGCGCGGGTCAGCCCCAGCATTTT. This encodes CASSFPTRGAGQPQHF.